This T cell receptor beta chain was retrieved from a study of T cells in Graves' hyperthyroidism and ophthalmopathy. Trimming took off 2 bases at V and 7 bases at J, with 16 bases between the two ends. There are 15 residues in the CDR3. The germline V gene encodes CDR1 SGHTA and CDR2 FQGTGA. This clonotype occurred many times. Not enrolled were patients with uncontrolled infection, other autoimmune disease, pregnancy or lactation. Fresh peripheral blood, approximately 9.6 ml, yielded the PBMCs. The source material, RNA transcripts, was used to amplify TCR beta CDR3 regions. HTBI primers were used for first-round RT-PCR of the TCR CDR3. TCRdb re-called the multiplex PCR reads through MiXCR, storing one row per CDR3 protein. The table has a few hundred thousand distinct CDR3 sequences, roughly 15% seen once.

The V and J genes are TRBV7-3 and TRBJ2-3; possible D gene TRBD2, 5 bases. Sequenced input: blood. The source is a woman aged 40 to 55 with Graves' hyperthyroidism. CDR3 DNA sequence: TGTGCCAGCAGCTTAGGGAGCGGCGTTGGGTATACGCAGTATTTT. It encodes CASSLGSGVGYTQYF.